This TCR beta chain was recovered during a study of blood T cell repertoires in COVID-19 (TCRdb year 2020). Turning to the overall study: Samples from collaborators originated in the United States, Italy and Spain and spanned both the acute and convalescent phases of COVID-19. Deeply sampled blood TCRbeta repertoires from subjects exposed to, actively infected with, or recovered from COVID-19 were included in the dataset. Samples came from the ongoing ImmuneRACE study (first 160 participants) plus 1,254 subjects from 6 global collaborators. Where HLA class I and class II types were available, the types were taken from metadata supplied by the sample provider, not from assay-based typing. Nearly every sample came with metadata listing a de-identified subject ID, COVID-19 status, age in years and sex. The prospective study material was composed of cDNA or gDNA derived from T cells, B-cell-depleted T cells, or PBMCs. The repertoires were released in a freely available public database intended as a resource for research on the immune response to SARS-CoV-2.

Overall study results and their limits: The amount of clinical and demographic metadata varied by source and participant and was provided uncurated.

One collaborating source in Seattle enrolled patients while the patients were actively infected and followed the patients over time throughout the course of disease. Collaborating institutions collected whole blood in K2EDTA tubes following their own protocols. For TCRbeta analysis, collaborators shipped samples as frozen whole blood, isolated PBMCs, or DNA extracted from either of those sample types. The immunoSEQ Assay, a bias-controlled multiplex PCR, was used to amplify TCRbeta CDR3 regions from genomic DNA. In the original analysis: Nucleated cell counts per sample were estimated from amplification of reference gene primers within the assay. Sequence reads were collapsed and filtered to measure the absolute abundance of every unique TCRbeta CDR3 rearrangement. For each sample, productive Simpson clonality was calculated by taking the square root of Simpson's diversity index across productive rearrangements. Held by TCRdb, this immuneACCESS table contains in-frame sequences only and omits some clones. Under half of the omission traces to an unresolved V gene where checked; the cause of the rest is unknown. D and trimming were read from the DNA, whereas the V and J calls and clone size are those reported in that table. This sample holds about 160,000 clones; approximately 81% were observed only once. Of the sample, under 6% is held by the ten largest clones.

About this clone: It has no known antigen specificity. Base qualities are not recorded, but no much larger clone differs from it by a single base.

For CDR1 and CDR2, the germline V gene (reference sequence) lists PRHDT and FYEKMQ. The cysteine opens and the phenylalanine closes a CDR3 of 11 amino acids. Only CDR3 DNA remains: 33 bases, in frame from the first base. A distance of 6 bases separates the germline ends of V and J, which lose 5 bases and 5 bases respectively. The clonotype was recovered from a woman in her 50s with COVID-19, enrolled during active disease. The sequenced sample was peripheral blood. The chain is encoded by TRBV13 joined to TRBJ1-2; a tentative D call is TRBD1 (6 bases match). The bases read TGTGCCAGCAGCCAGGGGTATGGCTACACCTTC. Its protein reads: CASSQGYGYTF.